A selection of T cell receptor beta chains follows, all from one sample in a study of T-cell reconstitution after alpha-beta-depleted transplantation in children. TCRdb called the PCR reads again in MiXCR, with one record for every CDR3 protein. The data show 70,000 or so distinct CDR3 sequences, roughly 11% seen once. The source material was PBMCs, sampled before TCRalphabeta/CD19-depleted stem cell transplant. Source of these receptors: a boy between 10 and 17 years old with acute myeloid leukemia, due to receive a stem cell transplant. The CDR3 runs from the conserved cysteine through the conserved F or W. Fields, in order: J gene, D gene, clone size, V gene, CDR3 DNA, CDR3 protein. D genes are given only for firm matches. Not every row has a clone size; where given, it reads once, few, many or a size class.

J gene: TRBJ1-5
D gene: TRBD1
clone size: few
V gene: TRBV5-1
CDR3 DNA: TGCGCCAGCAGCCCGGGGACAGGGAATACTCAGCCCCAGCATTTT
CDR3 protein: CASSPGTGNTQPQHF

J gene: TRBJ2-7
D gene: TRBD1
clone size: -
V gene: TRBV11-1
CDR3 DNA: TGTGCCAGCAGGACCGGGACAGGGAAGACCTACGAGCAGTACTTC
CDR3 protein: CASRTGTGKTYEQYF

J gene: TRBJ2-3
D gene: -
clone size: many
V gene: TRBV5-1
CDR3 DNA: TGCGCCAGCAGCTGGCCTCAAGCGGGACAGCAGTATTTT
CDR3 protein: CASSWPQAGQQYF

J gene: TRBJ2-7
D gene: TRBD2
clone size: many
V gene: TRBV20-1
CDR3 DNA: TGCAGTGCTAGAGTGTCGGGACTAGGTACCCCTGGGGAGCAGTACTTC
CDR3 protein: CSARVSGLGTPGEQYF

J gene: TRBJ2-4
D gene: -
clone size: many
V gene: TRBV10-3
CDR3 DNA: TGTGCCATCAGTGCGGGGAGGTGGGAGAAAAACATTCAGTACTTC
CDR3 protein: CAISAGRWEKNIQYF

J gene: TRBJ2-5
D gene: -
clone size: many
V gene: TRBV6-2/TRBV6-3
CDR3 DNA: TGTGCCAGCAGTTACAGTGGGTTTCAAGAGACCCAGTACTTC
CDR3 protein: CASSYSGFQETQYF

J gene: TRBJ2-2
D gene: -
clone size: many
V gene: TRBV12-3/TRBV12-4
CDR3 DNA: TGTGCCAGCAGGGGGGATTCGAACACCGGGGAGCTGTTTTTT
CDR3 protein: CASRGDSNTGELFF

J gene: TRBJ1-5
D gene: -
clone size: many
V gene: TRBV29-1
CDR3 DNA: TGCAGCGTTGGCCAGGTTGTCGGTCAGCCCCAGCATTTT
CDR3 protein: CSVGQVVGQPQHF

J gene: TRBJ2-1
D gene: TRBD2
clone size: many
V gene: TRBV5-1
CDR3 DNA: TGCGCCAGCAGCTCTCCAGGACTAGCTGGGGATGAGCAGTTCTTC
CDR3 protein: CASSSPGLAGDEQFF

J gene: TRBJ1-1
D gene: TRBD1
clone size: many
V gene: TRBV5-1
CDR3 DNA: TGCGCCAGCACCCCAGGGGGGTACACTGAAGCTTTCTTT
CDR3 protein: CASTPGGYTEAFF

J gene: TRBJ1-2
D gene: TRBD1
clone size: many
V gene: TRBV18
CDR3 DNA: TGTGCCAGCTCACCCGGACAGGGCCACTATGGCTACACCTTC
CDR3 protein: CASSPGQGHYGYTF

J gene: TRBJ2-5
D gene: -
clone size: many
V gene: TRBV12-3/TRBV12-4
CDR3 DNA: TGTGCCAGCAGTTTAGCGGGCTTAGGCCAAGAGACCCAGTACTTC
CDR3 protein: CASSLAGLGQETQYF

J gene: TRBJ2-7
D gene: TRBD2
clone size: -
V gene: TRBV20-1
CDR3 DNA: TGCAGTGCTTGGACTAGCGGGAGCTTCTACGAGCAGTACTTC
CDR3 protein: CSAWTSGSFYEQYF

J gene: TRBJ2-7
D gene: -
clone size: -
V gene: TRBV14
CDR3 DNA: TGTGCCAGCAGCCAAGATGGGAGCTTCTACGAGCAGTACTTC
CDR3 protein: CASSQDGSFYEQYF

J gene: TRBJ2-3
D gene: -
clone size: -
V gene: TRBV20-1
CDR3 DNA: TGCAGTGCCCGGGGGACCACGCAGTATTTT
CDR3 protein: CSARGTTQYF

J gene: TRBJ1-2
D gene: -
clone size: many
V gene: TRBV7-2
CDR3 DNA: TGTGCCAGCAGCTTAAGCCCCGCAAACTATGGCTACACCTTC
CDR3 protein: CASSLSPANYGYTF

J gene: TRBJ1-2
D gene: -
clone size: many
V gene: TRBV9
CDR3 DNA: TGTGCCAGCAGCGTGCCCAGGGACGCCCACTATGGCTACACCTTC
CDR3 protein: CASSVPRDAHYGYTF

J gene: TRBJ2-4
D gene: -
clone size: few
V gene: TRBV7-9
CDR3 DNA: TGTGCCAGCAGCTCCCGCGACAGCGCACTAGCCAAAAACATTCAGTACTTC
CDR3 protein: CASSSRDSALAKNIQYF

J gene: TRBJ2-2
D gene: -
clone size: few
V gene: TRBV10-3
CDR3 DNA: TGTGCCATCCTTGGGCAGGGAGTTGGCACCGGGGAGCTGTTTTTT
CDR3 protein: CAILGQGVGTGELFF

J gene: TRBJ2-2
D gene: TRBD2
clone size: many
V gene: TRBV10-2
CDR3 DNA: TGCGCCAGCCACCTAAGCGGGGGGGCGACCGGGGAGCTGTTTTTT
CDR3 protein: CASHLSGGATGELFF

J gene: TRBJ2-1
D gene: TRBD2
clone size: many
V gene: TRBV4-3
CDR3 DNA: TGCGCCAGCAGCCAAGACTGGGGGACTAGCGGTGATGAGCAGTTCTTC
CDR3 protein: CASSQDWGTSGDEQFF

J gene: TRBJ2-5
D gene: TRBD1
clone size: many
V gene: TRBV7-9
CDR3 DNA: TGTGCCAGCCAGGGTGCCGGGACAGGGGAGACCCAGTACTTC
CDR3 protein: CASQGAGTGETQYF

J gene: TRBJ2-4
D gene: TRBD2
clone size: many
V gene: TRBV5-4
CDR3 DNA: TGTGCCAGCAAGGGACTAGCGATAGCCAAAAACATTCAGTACTTC
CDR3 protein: CASKGLAIAKNIQYF

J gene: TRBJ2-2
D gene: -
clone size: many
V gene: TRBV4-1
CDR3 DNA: TGCGCCAGCAGCCAAGAGGTCTCGAACACCGGGGAGCTGTTTTTT
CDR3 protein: CASSQEVSNTGELFF

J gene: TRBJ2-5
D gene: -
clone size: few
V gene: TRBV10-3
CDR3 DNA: TGTGCCATCAGTGGGGGCAGGGGAGAGACCCAGTACTTC
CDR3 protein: CAISGGRGETQYF

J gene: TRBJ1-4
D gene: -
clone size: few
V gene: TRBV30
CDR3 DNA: TGTGCCTGGAGTCCCGGTGGGGGGGGGAATGAAAAACTGTTTTTT
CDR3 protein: CAWSPGGGGNEKLFF

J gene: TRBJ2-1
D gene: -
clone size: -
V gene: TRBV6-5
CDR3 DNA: TGTGCCAGCAGTTATCCACCCCCAGTAGATCGCGGTGAGCAGTTCTTC
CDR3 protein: CASSYPPPVDRGEQFF

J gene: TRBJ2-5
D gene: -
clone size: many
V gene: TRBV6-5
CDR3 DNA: TGTGCCAGCAGTTACTCGCCCGGGACCCAGTACTTC
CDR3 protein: CASSYSPGTQYF

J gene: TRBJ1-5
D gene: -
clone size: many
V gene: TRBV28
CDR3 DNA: TGTGCCAGCCGCACACGGGATCAGCCCCAGCATTTT
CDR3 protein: CASRTRDQPQHF

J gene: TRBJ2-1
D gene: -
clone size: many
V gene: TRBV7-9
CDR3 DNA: TGTGCCAGCAGGGGGTCATCCGTCGTCAATGAGCAGTTCTTC
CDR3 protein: CASRGSSVVNEQFF

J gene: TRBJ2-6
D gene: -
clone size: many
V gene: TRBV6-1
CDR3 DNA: TGTGCCAGCAGCCGTGGTTCTGGGGCCAACGTCCTGACTTTC
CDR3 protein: CASSRGSGANVLTF

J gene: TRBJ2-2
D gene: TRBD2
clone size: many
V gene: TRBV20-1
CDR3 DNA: TGCAGTGCTACGGGGACTAGCGGGCTAACCGGGGAGCTGTTTTTT
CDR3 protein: CSATGTSGLTGELFF

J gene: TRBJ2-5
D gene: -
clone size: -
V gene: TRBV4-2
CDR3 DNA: TGTGCCAGGAGCCCGGTCCGGGGTGGAGAGACCCAGTACTTC
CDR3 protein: CARSPVRGGETQYF

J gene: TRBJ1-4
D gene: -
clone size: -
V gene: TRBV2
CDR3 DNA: TGTGCCTTCAGTTCCCAACACAGGGTACCCGCAACTAATGAAAAACTGTTTTTT
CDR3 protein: CAFSSQHRVPATNEKLFF

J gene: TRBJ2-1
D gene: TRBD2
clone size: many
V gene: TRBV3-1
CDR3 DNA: TGTGCCAGCAGCCATGTTACGGGACTAGCGGGAGATGCGTCCTACAATGAGCAGTTCTTC
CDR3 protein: CASSHVTGLAGDASYNEQFF

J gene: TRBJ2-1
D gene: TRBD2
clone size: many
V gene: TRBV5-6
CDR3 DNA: TGTGCCAGCAGCTTAATAGCGGGAGGTGGGTATGAGCAGTTCTTC
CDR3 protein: CASSLIAGGGYEQFF

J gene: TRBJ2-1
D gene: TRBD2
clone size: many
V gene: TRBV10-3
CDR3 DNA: TGTGCCATCAGTGGCTCACTAGCGGGGAGGAATGAGCAGTTCTTC
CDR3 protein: CAISGSLAGRNEQFF

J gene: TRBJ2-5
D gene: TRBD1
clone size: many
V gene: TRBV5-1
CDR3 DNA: TGCGCCAGCAGCTTGCCAGGGGGTAAGACCCAGTACTTC
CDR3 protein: CASSLPGGKTQYF

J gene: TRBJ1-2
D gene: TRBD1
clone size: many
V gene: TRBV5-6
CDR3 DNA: TGTGCCAGCAGCCCGACAGGGAGCTATACCTATGGCTACACCTTC
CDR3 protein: CASSPTGSYTYGYTF

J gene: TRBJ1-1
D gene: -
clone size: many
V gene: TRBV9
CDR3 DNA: TGTGCCAGCAGCGTAGGGACATTAGGGGTTGGGGCTGAAGCTTTCTTT
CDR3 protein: CASSVGTLGVGAEAFF